These 32 T cell receptor beta chains originate from one sample sequenced in a study of shared clonotypes between healthy human individuals. The method was immunoSEQ multiplex PCR; TCRdb's version includes in-frame clones alone and lacks a portion of them. The data hold around 560,000 clones, with around 95% observed a single time. Positive CCR7 selection of CD45RO-negative cells yielded the naive CD8 cells, and terminally differentiated effector memory CD45RA+ cells were excluded. The sequencing input was naive CD8+ T cells sorted from blood. The receptors here all came from a woman in her twenties or thirties in good health.

This clone came up once. This chain uses TRBV27 with TRBJ2-7; perhaps TRBD2 as D (6 bases). Trimming removed 2 bases at V and 4 bases at J, with 12 bases between. Looked up from germline, CDR1 is MNHEY and CDR2 is SMNVEV (reference sequence). The CDR3 extends over 14 amino acids. The CDR3 coding sequence is TGTGCCAGCAGTTTACTTCTCGGGGGATACGAGCAGTACTTC. Translated: CASSLLLGGYEQYF.

The chain combines TRBV4-1 with TRBJ2-7, with 7 positions matching TRBD1. This CDR3 is 16 amino acids long. Trimming cost V 3 bases and J 2 bases; bases outside gene matches: 10. Germline CDR1 and CDR2: MGHRA and YSYEKL. CDR3 nucleotide sequence: TGCGCCAGCAGCCAGGCAACACAGGGGTTCACCTACGAGCAGTACTTC. Protein: CASSQATQGFTYEQYF.

The chain links TRBV5-4 to TRBJ2-7; no clear D. The CDR3 length is 12 residues. CDR1 SGHNT and CDR2 YYREEE come from the germline V gene (reference sequence). Trimming shortened V by 3 bases and J by 5 bases, and 9 bases separated the two germline ends. The CDR3 DNA is TGTGCCAGCAGCTCCGGGCTTAACGAGCAGTACTTC. Translated: CASSSGLNEQYF.

The genes are TRBV30 and TRBJ2-5, with 10 bases identical to TRBD2. CDR3 length equals 15 residues. Trimming cost V 5 bases and J 11 bases; bases outside gene matches: 17. Germline CDR1 GTSNPN, CDR2 SVGIG (reference sequence). In DNA, the CDR3 is TGTGCCTGGCCTCCTAAGCGGGAGGGCCGAATATGGCAGTACTTC. Encoded protein: CAWPPKREGRIWQYF.

A note on this clone: Other nucleotide sequences in the sample specify the same CDR3. This chain links TRBV27 with TRBJ1-5; D ambiguous. Germline loops: CDR1 MNHEY, CDR2 SMNVEV (reference sequence). V shed 3 bases and J shed 4 bases, with 10 bases lying between them. The CDR3 length is 14 residues. DNA of the CDR3: TGTGCCAGCAGTTTGTCCGGGGATAATCAGCCCCAGCATTTT. Amino acids: CASSLSGDNQPQHF.

This rearrangement joins TRBV7-3 to TRBJ2-3, with 13 positions matching TRBD2. The CDR3 spans 18 residues. V dropped 5 bases and J dropped 0; count of bases not matched to a gene: 8. Germline-derived CDR1 and CDR2 are SGHTA and FQGTGA. In DNA form, the CDR3 reads TGTGCCAGCAGCCCAGGACCGGGACTAGCGGGAAGCACAGATACGCAGTATTTT. Protein sequence: CASSPGPGLAGSTDTQYF. The full variable domain, with the rest looked up from reference TRBV7-3 and TRBJ2-3, is GAGVSQTPSNKVTEKGKYVELRCDPISGHTALYWYRQSLGQGPEFLIYFQGTGAADDSGLPNDRFFAVRPEGSVSTLKIQRTERGDSAVYLCASSPGPGLAGSTDTQYFGPGTRLTVL.

Here the CDR3 reads CASSGRVLGGTDTQYF. The CDR3, as DNA: TGCGCCAGCAGCGGGAGGGTCCTGGGGGGCACAGATACGCAGTATTTT. This chain links TRBV5-1 with TRBJ2-3; 7 nucleotides agree with TRBD2. The length of the CDR3 is 16 residues. V shed 4 bases and J 1 base; nucleotides not matched to a gene: 9. Germline assignment: CDR1 SGHRS and CDR2 YFSETQ.

The chain is built from TRBV5-6 and TRBJ2-7, with D hard to call. Germline V CDR1 and CDR2: SGHDT, YYEEEE. The CDR3 is 14 amino acids. V was cut by 2 bases and J by 0 bases, with 9 bases left in between. CDR3 coding DNA: TGTGCCAGCAGCTTTGGGCAGAGCTCCTACGAGCAGTACTTC. It encodes CASSFGQSSYEQYF.

This sequence joins TRBV2 and TRBJ2-1, with 9 positions matching TRBD2. V lost 3 bases and J lost 8; bases outside the gene matches: 8. Germline V lookup: CDR1 SNHLY, CDR2 FYNNEI. CDR3 length: 15 residues. The DNA of the CDR3 is TGTGCCAGCAGTGATTGGCGGGAGGGTATACATGAGCAGTTCTTC. This translates into CASSDWREGIHEQFF.

The chain carries TRBV9 and TRBJ2-1; 8 nucleotides match TRBD2. Germline values: CDR1 SGDLS, CDR2 YYNGEE. The CDR3 loop spans 15 amino acids. The junction had 5 bases not matched to a gene; V was cut back by 0 bases and J by 6 bases. The CDR3 coding sequence is TGTGCCAGCAGCGTAGAGGGACTAGGCCTCAATGAGCAGTTCTTC. It translates to CASSVEGLGLNEQFF.

This clone was seen a single time. The rearrangement links TRBV7-6 to TRBJ2-7, with 10 bases aligning to TRBD2. This CDR3 has 15 amino acids. The ends lost 5 bases at V and 0 bases at J; junction bases unmatched: 4. Germline assignment: CDR1 SGHVS and CDR2 FNYEAQ. The CDR3 loop is CASSDLAGASYEQYF. The CDR3 DNA sequence: TGTGCCAGCAGCGATCTAGCGGGAGCCTCCTACGAGCAGTACTTC.

The rearrangement uses TRBV27 and TRBJ2-1, with D tentatively TRBD2 (6 bases). The CDR3 spans 14 residues. CDR1 MNHEY and CDR2 SMNVEV come from the germline V gene (reference sequence). V shed 6 bases and J shed 4 bases, with 13 bases lying between them. For the CDR3, the DNA is TGTGCCAGCAGCCTCATAGCGGATTACAATGAGCAGTTCTTC. Translated: CASSLIADYNEQFF.

This clone was recorded once. The chain employs TRBV27 and TRBJ2-1; D is ambiguous. This CDR3 has 15 amino acids. Germline loops: CDR1 MNHEY, CDR2 SMNVEV (reference sequence). The V gene lost 2 bases and the J gene lost 0 bases, with 8 bases spanning the gap. CDR3: CASSLVRSSYNEQFF. The DNA of the CDR3 is TGTGCCAGCAGTTTAGTGAGGAGCTCCTACAATGAGCAGTTCTTC.

This chain links TRBV28 with TRBJ2-1; D is perhaps TRBD1 (5 bases). The V end was cut by 4 bases, the J end by 4 bases, with 20 bases between. The CDR3 extends over 17 amino acids. Germline CDR1 reads MDHEN; CDR2 reads SYDVKM. CDR3 sequence reads: CASSYKGWGGYYNEQFF. The DNA of the CDR3 is TGTGCCAGCAGTTATAAGGGCTGGGGCGGTTATTACAATGAGCAGTTCTTC.

This chain uses TRBV4-2 with TRBJ2-7, with D perhaps assigned TRBD1 or TRBD2 (5 bases each). Germline CDR1 is LGHNA and CDR2 is YNFKEQ. The CDR3 has 15 amino acids. Trimming pared 3 bases from V and 4 bases from J, leaving 16 bases between. Here the CDR3 DNA reads TGTGCCAGCAGCCAGGGGGTTTTGGGGAGATACGAGCAGTACTTC. Translation: CASSQGVLGRYEQYF.

This clone came up once. The chain combines TRBV4-1 with TRBJ2-1; D remains ambiguous. The CDR3 is 14 residues long. V lost 0 bases to trimming and J lost 7 bases, with 10 bases between them. Germline V CDR1 and CDR2: MGHRA, YSYEKL. The CDR3 loop reads CASSQDPKPNEQFF. The CDR3 DNA sequence: TGCGCCAGCAGCCAAGATCCCAAACCGAATGAGCAGTTCTTC.

The chain is built from TRBV7-9 and TRBJ2-7; 8 bases are shared with TRBD2. Germline CDR1 SEHNR, CDR2 FQNEAQ (reference sequence). This CDR3 contains 13 residues. Trimming cost V 5 bases and J 5 bases; bases outside gene matches: 5. The chain's CDR3 is CASSGTSTHEQYF. CDR3 DNA: TGTGCCAGCAGCGGGACTAGTACCCACGAGCAGTACTTC.

The V and J genes are TRBV29-1 and TRBJ1-3; possible D gene TRBD1, 6 bases. Deletions cut 4 bases from V and 0 bases from J, with 10 bases between. From germline, CDR1 is SQVTM and CDR2 ANQGSEA. The CDR3 contains 14 residues. CDR3 amino acids: CSVGTDLSGNTIYF. CDR3 coding DNA: TGCAGCGTTGGGACAGACCTCTCTGGAAACACCATATATTTT.

The count of this clone is one. The chain employs TRBV4-1 and TRBJ2-2; no clear D. V was trimmed by 6 bases and J by 6 bases, leaving 11 bases between them. Germline-derived CDR1 and CDR2 are MGHRA and YSYEKL. This CDR3 contains 13 residues. CDR3: CASREFTAGELFF. The CDR3 DNA reads as TGCGCCAGCAGGGAATTCACTGCCGGGGAGCTGTTTTTT.

The chain has TRBV10-3 and TRBJ2-5; 7 nucleotides match TRBD1. The J call is doubtful: the DNA matches TRBJ2-7 better. The CDR3 sequence is 14 residues long. Germline loops: CDR1 ENHRY, CDR2 SYGVKD. In DNA form, the CDR3 reads TGTGCCATCAGTGCCGCTGGGACAGTGGACGAGCAGTACTTC. This translates into CAISAAGTVDEQYF.

The chain joins TRBV27 to TRBJ2-7; 9 nucleotides agree with TRBD1. V was pared by 2 bases and J by 12 bases, with 11 bases of the junction left unmatched. In germline, CDR1 is MNHEY, CDR2 SMNVEV (reference sequence). This CDR3 region has 14 residues. The CDR3, as DNA: TGTGCCAGCAGTTTACCGGGACAGGGTAAGGCCACGTACTTC. Translation: CASSLPGQGKATYF.

The chain is built from TRBV5-5 and TRBJ1-2; D ambiguous. The CDR3 has 15 amino acids. Germline V gene data show CDR1 as SGHKS and CDR2 as YYEKEE (reference sequence). V gave up 6 bases and J gave up 4 bases, with 19 bases separating them. CDR3: CASNLGWEVFYGYTF. The CDR3 bases are TGTGCCAGCAACCTGGGGTGGGAGGTGTTCTATGGCTACACCTTC.

The J gene is TRBJ1-4, the V gene TRBV27; possible D gene TRBD1, 6 bases. The CDR3 spans 14 residues. Germline V gene lookup returns CDR1 MNHEY and CDR2 SMNVEV (reference sequence). Trimming stripped 5 bases from V and 7 bases from J, with 14 bases between. CDR3 bases: TGTGCCAGCAGTGTACAGGGTTTAAGTGAAAAACTGTTTTTT. Protein sequence: CASSVQGLSEKLFF.

The genes are TRBV5-6 and TRBJ1-4; D remains ambiguous. This CDR3 is built from 15 residues. Germline assignment: CDR1 SGHDT and CDR2 YYEEEE. V was shortened by 0 bases and J by 4 bases, with 10 bases between the two germline ends. The CDR3 nucleotides read TGTGCCAGCAGCTTGGTCAGAGCTTATAATGAAAAACTGTTTTTT. Translation gives CASSLVRAYNEKLFF.

The V call is TRBV28, the J call TRBJ1-1; D uncertain. V lost 4 bases and J 11 bases, leaving 17 bases between the germline ends. CDR3 length equals 13 residues. Germline V CDR1 and CDR2: MDHEN, SYDVKM. The CDR3: CASSSFKALLAFF. CDR3 sequence (DNA): TGTGCCAGCAGTTCCTTTAAGGCCTTACTTGCTTTCTTT. The whole variable domain, filled in from reference TRBV28 and TRBJ1-1, reads DVKVTQSSRYLVKRTGEKVFLECVQDMDHENMFWYRQDPGLGLRLIYFSYDVKMKEKGDIPEGYSVSREKKERFSLILESASTNQTSMYLCASSSFKALLAFFGQGTRLTVV.

The V gene is TRBV6-1, the J gene TRBJ2-5, with TRBD2 matching 11 bases. The junction had 11 bases not matched to a gene; V was cut back by 2 bases and J by 3 bases. The CDR3 contains 18 residues. The germline V gene has CDR1 MNHNS and CDR2 SASEGT. In DNA, the CDR3 is TGTGCCAGCAGTGAATTTGTTTGGGCTAGCGGGGGGAAAGAGACCCAGTACTTC. Its translation is CASSEFVWASGGKETQYF.

On this clone itself: Other DNA sequences within the sample encode an identical CDR3. V and J are TRBV13 and TRBJ2-7, with 8 bases matching TRBD2. This CDR3 contains 15 residues. From germline, CDR1 is PRHDT and CDR2 FYEKMQ (reference sequence). Trimming removed 5 bases from V and 1 base from J; junction bases left unmatched: 7. CDR3 DNA sequence: TGTGCCAGCAGCCCAGGACTAGCCGGATCCTACGAGCAGTACTTC. This translates into CASSPGLAGSYEQYF.

The CDR3 region has the DNA TGTGCCAGCAGCTTCCGGGGTAACACCGGGGAGCTGTTTTTT. Translated: CASSFRGNTGELFF. The chain combines TRBV27 with TRBJ2-2; D perhaps matches TRBD2 (5 bases). The germline V and J ends were trimmed by 6 bases and 2 bases, with 10 bases remaining between them. CDR1 is MNHEY, CDR2 SMNVEV, per germline (reference sequence). This CDR3 comprises 14 residues.

The chain uses TRBV27 and TRBJ2-1; D not resolved. Looked up from germline, CDR1 is MNHEY and CDR2 is SMNVEV (reference sequence). V shed 8 bases and J shed 5 bases, with 7 bases lying between them. The length of the CDR3 is 11 residues. In DNA form, the CDR3 reads TGTGCCAGCGCCACTCACAATGAGCAGTTCTTC. Translation: CASATHNEQFF.

V is TRBV28 and J is TRBJ1-5; 8 nucleotides align to TRBD1. Germline-derived CDR1 and CDR2 are MDHEN and SYDVKM. This CDR3 comprises 19 residues. V dropped 4 bases and J dropped 1; count of bases not matched to a gene: 15. CDR3 sequence reads: CASSSPETGGTISNQPQHF. CDR3 sequence (DNA): TGTGCCAGCAGTTCCCCGGAAACAGGGGGAACGATCAGCAATCAGCCCCAGCATTTT.

The chain has TRBV4-1 and TRBJ2-7, with 8 bases matching TRBD2. The CDR3 has 16 amino acids. Germline V gene data show CDR1 as MGHRA and CDR2 as YSYEKL. The V segment lost 0 bases and the J segment 4 bases; nucleotides outside the gene matches: 8. The CDR3 loop is CASSQEWQRGLYEQYF. In DNA, the CDR3 is TGCGCCAGCAGCCAAGAATGGCAGCGGGGGTTATACGAGCAGTACTTC.

The chain uses TRBV7-8 and TRBJ2-5; TRBD1 might be the D (5 bases). V was shortened by 1 base and J by 8 bases, with 14 bases between the two germline ends. Germline V gives CDR1 SGHVS, CDR2 FQNEAQ. The CDR3 has 14 amino acids. CDR3 coding DNA: TGTGCCAGCAGCTTAGTTTCTACAGGAGAAACCCAGTACTTC. The encoded protein is CASSLVSTGETQYF.